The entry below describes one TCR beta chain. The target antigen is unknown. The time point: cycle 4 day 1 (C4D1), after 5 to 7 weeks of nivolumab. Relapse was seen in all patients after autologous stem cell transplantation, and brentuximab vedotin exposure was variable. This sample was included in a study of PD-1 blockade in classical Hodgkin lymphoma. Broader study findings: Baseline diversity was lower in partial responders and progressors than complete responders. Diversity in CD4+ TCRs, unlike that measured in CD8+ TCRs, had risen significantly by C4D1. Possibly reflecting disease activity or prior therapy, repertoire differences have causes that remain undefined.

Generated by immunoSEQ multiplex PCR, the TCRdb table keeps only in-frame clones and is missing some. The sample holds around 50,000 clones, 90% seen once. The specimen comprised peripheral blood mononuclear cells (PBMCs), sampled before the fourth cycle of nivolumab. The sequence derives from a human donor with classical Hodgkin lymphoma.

The CDR3: CASSLGGKFDTGELFF. In DNA form, the CDR3 reads TGTGCCAGCAGCTTAGGGGGGAAATTTGACACCGGGGAGCTGTTTTTT. The rearrangement joins TRBV13 to TRBJ2-2; D call uncertain. The V gene's germline CDR1 is PRHDT and CDR2 FYEKMQ (reference sequence). Trimming took 0 bases from V and 3 from J, leaving 11 bases between them. CDR3 length equals 16 residues. Full variable domain (missing parts from reference TRBV13 and TRBJ2-2): AAGVIQSPRHLIKEKRETATLKCYPIPRHDTVYWYQQGPGQDPQFLISFYEKMQSDKGSIPDRFSAQQFSDYHSELNMSSLELGDSALYFCASSLGGKFDTGELFFGEGSRLTVL.